These T cell receptor beta chains were read from a single sample in a study of T-cell reconstitution after alpha-beta-depleted transplantation in children. From the PCR reads, TCRdb called clonotypes with MiXCR, one entry per CDR3 protein. Counted here are approximately 800,000 distinct CDR3 sequences, around 17% occurring once; the ten biggest clones make up approximately 4.5%. Sequenced material: PBMCs, mostly from graft donor cells, taken 360 days after TCRalphabeta/CD19-depleted stem cell transplant. These receptors all come from a male patient aged 10-17 years who had a stem cell transplant for acute lymphoblastic leukemia, so the T cells may come from the graft donor. CDR3s include the opening cysteine and the closing phenylalanine or tryptophan. Fields, in order: CDR3 protein, CDR3 DNA, J gene, clone size, D gene, V gene. The D gene is left open where the match is weak. Size tells how often a clone was seen (once, few, many) or the class of an expanded clone, and some rows leave it out.

CASSPEKGLADDEQFF,TGCGCCAGCAGTCCGGAGAAGGGACTAGCGGACGATGAGCAGTTCTTC,TRBJ2-1,many,TRBD2,TRBV10-2
CAGRAPLQETQYF,TGTGCCGGCCGGGCTCCCCTCCAAGAGACCCAGTACTTC,TRBJ2-5,few,NA,TRBV2
CASSQVVRGVAAKNIQYF,TGCGCCAGCAGCCAAGTGGTCAGAGGCGTCGCAGCCAAAAACATTCAGTACTTC,TRBJ2-4,few,NA,TRBV4-1
CASSLSSGLVYEQYF,TGTGCCAGCAGCCTATCCTCTGGACTAGTCTACGAGCAGTACTTC,TRBJ2-7,NA,TRBD2,TRBV3-1
CASSLTANSYEQYF,TGCGCCAGCAGCTTGACAGCGAACTCCTACGAGCAGTACTTC,TRBJ2-7,few,NA,TRBV5-1
CSAGSSGRPSYEQYF,TGCAGTGCTGGGTCTAGCGGGAGGCCCTCCTACGAGCAGTACTTC,TRBJ2-7,many,TRBD2,TRBV20-1
CASSLDRLAAYEQYF,TGTGCCAGCAGCTTAGATAGACTAGCGGCCTACGAGCAGTACTTC,TRBJ2-7,NA,TRBD2,TRBV11-2
CASSPHVGDTEAFF,TGTGCCAGCAGTCCACACGTAGGGGACACTGAAGCTTTCTTT,TRBJ1-1,few,NA,TRBV25-1
CACTKDSRFYIGDTQYF,TGTGCCTGCACCAAAGATAGCCGGTTCTACATAGGGGATACGCAGTATTTT,TRBJ2-3,NA,NA,TRBV3-1
CASSSYGRQGRYEQYF,TGTGCCAGCAGTTCATATGGGAGACAGGGAAGGTACGAGCAGTACTTC,TRBJ2-7,NA,TRBD1,TRBV27
CATQSLLGHNEQFF,TGTGCCACTCAATCCCTCCTGGGCCACAATGAGCAGTTCTTC,TRBJ2-1,NA,NA,TRBV6-1
CASSFVALAGPGDTQYF,TGTGCCAGCAGTTTTGTTGCATTGGCGGGTCCAGGAGATACGCAGTATTTT,TRBJ2-3,NA,NA,TRBV12-3/TRBV12-4
CASSDLGTIMNTEAFF,TGTGCCAGCAGTGACTTAGGGACGATCATGAACACTGAAGCTTTCTTT,TRBJ1-1,NA,NA,TRBV6-1
CASRTASLSGLNTGELFF,TGTGCCAGCAGGACAGCCTCCCTCTCCGGCCTGAACACCGGGGAGCTGTTTTTT,TRBJ2-2,NA,NA,TRBV2
CSVNSQETQYF,TGCAGCGTCAACTCGCAAGAGACCCAGTACTTC,TRBJ2-5,few,NA,TRBV29-1
CATSRDYSPYGYTF,TGTGCCACCAGCAGAGATTATAGCCCCTATGGCTACACCTTC,TRBJ1-2,NA,NA,TRBV15
CASSLEVMPTTYSEQFF,TGCGCCAGCAGCTTAGAGGTTATGCCGACTACATATAGTGAGCAGTTCTTC,TRBJ2-1,many,NA,TRBV5-1
CASSGPKNTGELFF,TGTGCCAGCAGCGGACCGAAGAACACCGGGGAGCTGTTTTTT,TRBJ2-2,many,NA,TRBV11-2
CASSLEGEDIQYF,TGCGCCAGCAGCTTAGAAGGAGAGGACATTCAGTACTTC,TRBJ2-4,few,NA,TRBV5-1
CASSELGGAYEQYF,TGTGCCAGCAGTGAATTGGGCGGGGCCTACGAGCAGTACTTC,TRBJ2-7,NA,NA,TRBV25-1
CASRPSGSSRVNEQFF,TGTGCCAGCCGGCCCAGCGGGAGTTCCCGGGTCAATGAGCAGTTCTTC,TRBJ2-1,NA,TRBD2,TRBV6-1
CATSDIDRGNTGELFF,TGTGCCACCAGTGACATTGACAGGGGGAACACCGGGGAGCTGTTTTTT,TRBJ2-2,once,TRBD1,TRBV24-1
CSVDLGRMDYGYTF,TGCAGCGTTGATCTCGGCCGCATGGACTATGGCTACACCTTC,TRBJ1-2,many,NA,TRBV29-1
CASSLGDRLNQPQHF,TGTGCCAGCAGTTTAGGGGACAGGCTCAATCAGCCCCAGCATTTT,TRBJ1-5,NA,TRBD1,TRBV12-3/TRBV12-4
CSLRREGVNEQFF,TGCAGCCTTCGGCGGGAGGGCGTCAATGAGCAGTTCTTC,TRBJ2-1,few,TRBD2,TRBV29-1
CASSLEVQGSEAFF,TGCGCCAGCAGCTTGGAGGTACAGGGTTCTGAAGCTTTCTTT,TRBJ1-1,NA,NA,TRBV5-1
CSVLRPLNTEAFF,TGCAGCGTTTTACGCCCGCTGAACACTGAAGCTTTCTTT,TRBJ1-1,many,NA,TRBV29-1
CASSLRDYRTDTQYF,TGTGCCAGCAGCCTCCGGGACTACCGCACAGATACGCAGTATTTT,TRBJ2-3,few,TRBD2,TRBV4-2
CSAGGPNSGNTIYF,TGCAGTGCTGGGGGACCGAACTCTGGAAACACCATATATTTT,TRBJ1-3,NA,NA,TRBV20-1
CASSPHRDRDYEQYF,TGTGCCAGCAGCCCCCACAGAGACAGGGACTACGAGCAGTACTTC,TRBJ2-7,NA,TRBD1,TRBV13
CSASFVAGDPYNEQFF,TGCAGTGCCAGTTTCGTAGCGGGAGATCCCTACAATGAGCAGTTCTTC,TRBJ2-1,NA,TRBD2,TRBV20-1
CASSVGTSGSRETQYF,TGTGCCAGCAGCGTCGGGACTAGCGGGAGTCGAGAGACCCAGTACTTC,TRBJ2-5,NA,TRBD2,TRBV5-6
CASSEARQNYEQYF,TGTGCCAGCAGTGAAGCGAGACAAAACTACGAGCAGTACTTC,TRBJ2-7,NA,NA,TRBV2
CASSLAQGKNIQYF,TGCGCCAGCAGCTTGGCCCAGGGGAAAAACATTCAGTACTTC,TRBJ2-4,NA,NA,TRBV5-1
CASSLRVPRGTQEKLFF,TGTGCCAGCAGTTTAAGGGTACCCCGGGGGACGCAAGAAAAACTGTTTTTT,TRBJ1-4,NA,NA,TRBV12-3/TRBV12-4
CASSLAVSWEAQYF,TGTGCCAGCAGCTTAGCGGTCAGTTGGGAGGCCCAGTACTTC,TRBJ2-5,NA,NA,TRBV7-9
CASSRPGGELFF,TGTGCCAGCAGCCGCCCCGGCGGGGAGCTGTTTTTT,TRBJ2-2,few,NA,TRBV7-2
CASVEGSSYNEQFF,TGTGCCAGCGTGGAGGGGTCCTCCTACAATGAGCAGTTCTTC,TRBJ2-1,NA,NA,TRBV6-1
CASRKGAWYQETQYF,TGTGCCAGCAGAAAGGGGGCCTGGTACCAAGAGACCCAGTACTTC,TRBJ2-5,NA,TRBD1,TRBV27
CASSQGWTSGTSYNEQFF,TGCGCCAGCAGCCAAGGTTGGACTAGCGGTACCTCCTACAATGAGCAGTTCTTC,TRBJ2-1,few,TRBD2,TRBV4-1
CSARDQGTAVYGYTF,TGCAGTGCTAGAGATCAGGGGACAGCAGTATATGGCTACACCTTC,TRBJ1-2,many,TRBD1,TRBV20-1
CASSNLGRVPYEQYF,TGTGCCAGCTCCAACCTAGGCAGGGTACCCTACGAGCAGTACTTC,TRBJ2-7,few,NA,TRBV27
CASSTRDRVRYEQYF,TGTGCCAGCAGCACCCGGGACAGGGTGAGATACGAGCAGTACTTC,TRBJ2-7,NA,TRBD1,TRBV11-2
CASSKAAGPTGELFF,TGTGCCAGCAGCAAAGCGGCAGGGCCCACCGGGGAGCTGTTTTTT,TRBJ2-2,many,NA,TRBV4-2
CSVGSLRTEAFF,TGCAGCGTTGGTAGCCTCCGCACTGAAGCTTTCTTT,TRBJ1-1,NA,NA,TRBV29-1
CASREGGSGTEAFF,TGTGCCAGCCGCGAGGGGGGTTCGGGCACTGAAGCTTTCTTT,TRBJ1-1,NA,NA,TRBV6-1
CSARTPGLHTGELFF,TGCAGTGCTAGAACCCCGGGACTTCACACCGGGGAGCTGTTTTTT,TRBJ2-2,NA,NA,TRBV20-1
CASSEYRGSNTEAFF,TGTGCCAGCAGTGAATATCGCGGATCGAACACTGAAGCTTTCTTT,TRBJ1-1,few,NA,TRBV25-1
CASSISPNQPQHF,TGTGCCAGTAGTATAAGCCCGAATCAGCCCCAGCATTTT,TRBJ1-5,NA,NA,TRBV19
CSVGTLPYEQYF,TGCAGCGTAGGGACTCTACCCTACGAGCAGTACTTC,TRBJ2-7,many,NA,TRBV29-1
CASSLVSGRAYTGEQFF,TGCGCCAGCAGCTTGGTTAGCGGGAGGGCCTATACAGGTGAGCAGTTCTTC,TRBJ2-1,many,TRBD2,TRBV5-1
CSVGGGPDTQYF,TGCAGCGTTGGCGGGGGGCCAGATACGCAGTATTTT,TRBJ2-3,few,TRBD2,TRBV29-1
CASDRGAEETQYF,TGTGCCAGCGACAGGGGCGCCGAAGAGACCCAGTACTTC,TRBJ2-5,NA,TRBD1,TRBV5-6
CASSLREAPYEQYF,TGTGCCAGCAGTCTGAGGGAGGCCCCCTACGAGCAGTACTTC,TRBJ2-7,many,NA,TRBV12-3/TRBV12-4
CAVDRQNQETQYF,TGTGCCGTTGACCGACAGAACCAAGAGACCCAGTACTTC,TRBJ2-5,NA,NA,TRBV7-9
CASLRTLGDNSPLHF,TGCGCCAGCCTTCGTACTTTGGGGGATAATTCACCCCTCCACTTT,TRBJ1-6,few,NA,TRBV4-1
CASSLGTGPTDTQYF,TGTGCCAGCAGCTTAGGGACAGGGCCCACAGATACGCAGTATTTT,TRBJ2-3,many,TRBD1,TRBV11-2
CASSLAIASGRGYNEQFF,TGCGCCAGCAGCTTGGCCATCGCTAGCGGGAGGGGATACAATGAGCAGTTCTTC,TRBJ2-1,NA,TRBD2,TRBV5-1